This TCR beta chain is from a study of T cell responses to AZD1222 COVID-19 vaccine. Study outcomes and limitations: At 160-218 and 743-854, vaccine-associated CD4 TCRs were dominant, and they spanned spike. Two doses of AZD1222 preceded a rise in Spike-specific TCR breadth and depth. Only a handful of AZD1222 recipients were seropositive at baseline.

The CDR3 loop spans 16 amino acids. Trimming took 3 bases from V and 5 from J; bases not matched to a gene: 11. The germline V gene encodes CDR1 SGHRS and CDR2 YFSETQ. Here immunoSEQ multiplex PCR was the method, and the copy in TCRdb shows in-frame clones only, minus some. The sample carries over 150,000 clones, more than 90% recorded once. In the case of this clone: Its specificity is not known.

This receptor was taken from an adult in good health. The sequencing used peripheral blood, collected on day 0 of AZD1222 vaccination. The chain couples TRBV5-1 to TRBJ2-5; TRBD1 aligns across 9 bases. CDR3 bases: TGCGCCAGCAGCTATTCGAATACAGGGGGCAGCGAGACCCAGTACTTC. Translating it yields CASSYSNTGGSETQYF. Full variable domain (remainder filled in from reference TRBV5-1 and TRBJ2-5): KAGVTQTPRYLIKTRGQQVTLSCSPISGHRSVSWYQQTPGQGLQFLFEYFSETQRNKGNFPGRFSGRQFSNSRSEMNVSTLELGDSALYLCASSYSNTGGSETQYFGPGTRLLVL.